This T cell receptor beta chain emerged from a study of identical twins. This clonotype was picked up many times. The antigen remains unidentified. Trimming removed 2 bases at V and 7 bases at J, with 15 bases between. Germline-derived CDR1 and CDR2 are MGHRA and YSYEKL. There are 16 residues in the CDR3. TCRdb re-called the 5' RACE reads through MiXCR, storing one row per CDR3 protein. The sample includes fewer than 250,000 distinct CDR3 sequences, approximately 7.3% of them seen just once. Study-wide results and limits: Beta clonotypes that were abundant in cord blood contained fewer insertions, a pattern absent from memory repertoires. Out-of-frame alpha sequences that twins shared showed excess low generation probability. There is a chance that invariant MAIT and iNKT cells partially muddied zero-insertion analyses.

The same sample was also used in a study of yellow fever vaccine responses in identical twins.

This receptor was identified in a woman between 18 and 29 years old in good health. The rearrangement uses TRBV4-1 and TRBJ1-6; possibly TRBD1 for D (6 bases). Sequencing was done on a sample of CD8+ T cells sorted from blood. The CDR3 loop reads CASSQLLGGWNSPLHF. The DNA for the CDR3 is TGCGCCAGCAGCCAACTCCTAGGGGGATGGAATTCACCCCTCCACTTT.